This T cell receptor (beta chain) appears in the sequencing data of a study of blood T cell repertoires in COVID-19. Whole-study context: Samples representing acute and convalescent COVID-19 were sourced from the United States, Italy and Spain.

In the authors' workflow: Estimation of nucleated cell counts relied on the amplification of reference gene primers. Assay: immunoSEQ multiplex PCR; the TCRdb copy retains only in-frame clones and omits some. That table gives V, J and clone size, and the DNA gave D and trimming. The table records 180,000 or so clones, around nine tenths of them present only once. From germline, CDR1 is GTSNPN and CDR2 SVGIG (reference sequence). The CDR3 contains 13 residues. The V end lost 7 bases, the J end lost 1 base, and 13 bases lay between the germline ends. Sequencing was done on a sample of peripheral blood. The chain carries TRBV30 and TRBJ1-1; D is possibly TRBD1 (5 bases). The TCR sequence derives from a man younger than 30 with active or convalescent COVID-19. The CDR3 sequence is CALRRGGNTEAFF. The CDR3 bases are TGTGCCTTAAGGAGGGGTGGGAACACTGAAGCTTTCTTT.